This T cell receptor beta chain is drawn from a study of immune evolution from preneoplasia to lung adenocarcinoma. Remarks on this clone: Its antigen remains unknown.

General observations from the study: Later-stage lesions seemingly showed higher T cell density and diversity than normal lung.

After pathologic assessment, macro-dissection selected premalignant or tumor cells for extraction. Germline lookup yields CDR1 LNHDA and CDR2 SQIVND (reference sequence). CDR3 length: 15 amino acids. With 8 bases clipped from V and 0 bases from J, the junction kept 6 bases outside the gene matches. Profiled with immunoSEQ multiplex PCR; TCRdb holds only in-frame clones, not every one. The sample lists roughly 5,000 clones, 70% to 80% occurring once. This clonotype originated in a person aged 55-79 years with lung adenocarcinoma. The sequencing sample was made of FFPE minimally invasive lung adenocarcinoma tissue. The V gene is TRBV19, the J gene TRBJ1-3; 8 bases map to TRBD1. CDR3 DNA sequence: TGTGCCAGTTCCAGGGGGCCTCGCTCTGGAAACACCATATATTTT. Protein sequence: CASSRGPRSGNTIYF.